This T cell receptor (beta chain) is drawn from a study of OX40 agonist ivuxolimab in advanced cancers. The study in broad terms: Ivuxolimab was an agonistic, fully human IgG2 monoclonal antibody directed against OX40 (CD134), a costimulatory receptor. Intravenous ivuxolimab was administered to patients every 2 weeks at six dose levels: 0.01, 0.1, 0.3, 1.5, 3 and 10 mg/kg. Among the approximately 54 dose-escalation patients, approximately 20 had hepatocellular carcinoma, about 15 melanoma, 9 renal cell carcinoma and 9 head and neck cancer. A male proportion of roughly 80% and a mean age of 60 years, ranging from about 23 to 79, were recorded for the dose-escalation cohort. Patients were allowed to have had prior anti-PD-1, anti-PD-L1 or anti-CTLA-4 therapy, and 40% to 45% of the dose-escalation patients had previously received checkpoint inhibitors. Partial responses were achieved by three dose-escalation patients, of whom one had hepatocellular carcinoma and two had cutaneous melanoma. The purpose of peripheral TCRbeta sequencing was to test whether ivuxolimab changed TCR sequence diversity and led to clonal T-cell expansion. The paper reports the monotherapy dose-escalation portion (N of about 56 patients) of the phase I ivuxolimab trial.

Per the germline V gene, MDHEN is the CDR1 and SYDVKM is the CDR2. The CDR3 has 11 amino acids, counting the end cysteine and phenylalanine. The only DNA kept is the CDR3, 33 bases in frame from the first base. Deletion took 5 bases off V and 3 bases off J, with a span of 5 bases between the germline ends. Overall results and qualifications from the work: After ivuxolimab, expanded clones were on average more numerous among CD8+ T cells than among CD4+ T cells. In partial responders in the 0.1-3.0 mg/kg groups, normalized peripheral clonal expansion was found to be among the lowest, especially among CD8+ T cells. At doses from 0.1 to 3.0 mg/kg, clonal expansion was seen in both CD4+ and CD8+ blood T cells between baseline and week 6. Antigen specificity was not determined for the clonally expanded peripheral T cells. Low levels of normalized T-cell clonal expansion were also seen in some patients who did not respond.

Patients with autoimmune disease history or receiving systemic immunosuppression were excluded from the trial. Peripheral blood for TCR sequencing was drawn from every dose cohort at baseline, at cycle 4 day 1 and at cycle 7 day 1. The samples were taken from a phase I, first-in-human, multicenter, open-label dose-escalation trial of ivuxolimab. The trial enrolled adults with locally advanced or metastatic head and neck squamous cell, hepatocellular, melanoma or renal cell carcinoma. Before TCR sequencing, CD4+ and CD8+ T cells were separately sorted from peripheral blood. For sequencing of the TCRbeta CDR3 region, genomic DNA was extracted from the sorted cells. The immunoSEQ Assay was used for sequencing of TCRbeta CDR3 regions. Held by TCRdb, this immuneACCESS table contains in-frame sequences only and omits some clones. Under half of the omission traces to an unresolved V gene where checked; the cause of the rest is unknown. Here the sample has fewer than 25,000 clones; around 73% occur a single time. The ten most abundant clones make up more than 1.2% of the sample.

Worth noting for this clone: This receptor's antigen is unknown. Per-base quality was not reported, and no clone a single base away is much larger than it.

Recombination connected TRBV28 to TRBJ2-7, with the D segment identity uncertain. This TCR derives from an adult with an advanced solid tumor such as melanoma, head and neck, liver or kidney cancer. Sample: CD4+ or CD8+ T cells sorted from blood, taken in a trial of the OX40 agonist ivuxolimab. The bases read TGTGCCAGCAGTCTGAACTACGAGCAGTACTTC. This is translated as CASSLNYEQYF.